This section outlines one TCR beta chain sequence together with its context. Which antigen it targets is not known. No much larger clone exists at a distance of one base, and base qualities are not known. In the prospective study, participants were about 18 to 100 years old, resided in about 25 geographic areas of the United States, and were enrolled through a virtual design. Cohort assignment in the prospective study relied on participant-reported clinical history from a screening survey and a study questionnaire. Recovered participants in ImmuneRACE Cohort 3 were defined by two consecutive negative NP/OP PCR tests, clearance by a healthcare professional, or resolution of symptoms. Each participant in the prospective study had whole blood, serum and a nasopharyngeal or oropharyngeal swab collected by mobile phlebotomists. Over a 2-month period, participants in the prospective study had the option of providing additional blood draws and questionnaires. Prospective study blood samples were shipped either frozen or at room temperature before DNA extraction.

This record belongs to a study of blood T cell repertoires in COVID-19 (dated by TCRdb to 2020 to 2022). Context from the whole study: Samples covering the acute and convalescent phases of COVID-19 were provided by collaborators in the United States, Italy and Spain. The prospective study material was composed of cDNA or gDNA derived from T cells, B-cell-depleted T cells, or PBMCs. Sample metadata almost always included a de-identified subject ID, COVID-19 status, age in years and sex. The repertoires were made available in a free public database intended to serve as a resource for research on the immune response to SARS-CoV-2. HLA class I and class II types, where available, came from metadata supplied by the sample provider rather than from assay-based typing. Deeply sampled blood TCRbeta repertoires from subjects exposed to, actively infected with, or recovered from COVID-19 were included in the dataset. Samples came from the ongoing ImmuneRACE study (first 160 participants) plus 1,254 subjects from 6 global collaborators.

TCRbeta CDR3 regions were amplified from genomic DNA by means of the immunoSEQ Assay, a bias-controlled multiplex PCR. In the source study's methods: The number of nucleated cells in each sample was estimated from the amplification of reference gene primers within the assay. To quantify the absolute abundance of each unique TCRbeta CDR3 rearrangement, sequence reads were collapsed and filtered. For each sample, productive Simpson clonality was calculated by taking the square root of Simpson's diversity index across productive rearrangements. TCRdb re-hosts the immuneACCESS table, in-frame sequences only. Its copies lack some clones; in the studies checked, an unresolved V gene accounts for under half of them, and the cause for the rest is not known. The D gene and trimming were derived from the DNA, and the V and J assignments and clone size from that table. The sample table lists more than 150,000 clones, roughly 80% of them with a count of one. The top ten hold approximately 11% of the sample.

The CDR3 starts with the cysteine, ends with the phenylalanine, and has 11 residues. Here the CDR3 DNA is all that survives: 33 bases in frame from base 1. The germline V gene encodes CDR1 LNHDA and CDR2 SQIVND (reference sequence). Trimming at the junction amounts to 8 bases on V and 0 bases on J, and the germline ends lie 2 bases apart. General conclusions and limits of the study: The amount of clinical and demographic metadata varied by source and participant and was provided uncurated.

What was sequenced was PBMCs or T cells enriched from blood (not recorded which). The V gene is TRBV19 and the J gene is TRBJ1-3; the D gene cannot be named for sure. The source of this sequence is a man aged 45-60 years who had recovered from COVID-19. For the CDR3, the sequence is CASRSGNTIYF. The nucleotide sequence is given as TGTGCCAGTCGCTCTGGAAACACCATATATTTT.